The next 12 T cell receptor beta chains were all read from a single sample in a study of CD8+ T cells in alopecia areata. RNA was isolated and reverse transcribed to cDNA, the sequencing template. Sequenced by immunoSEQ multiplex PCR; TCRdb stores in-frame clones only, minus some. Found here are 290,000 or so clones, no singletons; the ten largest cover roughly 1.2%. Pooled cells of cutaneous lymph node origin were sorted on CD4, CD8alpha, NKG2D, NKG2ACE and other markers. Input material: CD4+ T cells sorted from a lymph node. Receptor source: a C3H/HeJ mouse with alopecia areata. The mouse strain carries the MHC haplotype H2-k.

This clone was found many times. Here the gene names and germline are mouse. This chain's CDR3 is CASSGTGPNQDTQYF. The sequenced CDR3 bases are TGTGCCAGCAGTGGGACAGGGCCTAACCAAGAC. This rearrangement joins TRBV13-3 to TRBJ2-5; TRBD1 matches at 8 bases. The observed sequence ends 4 residues before the CDR3 terminus, with the missing tail filled in from the germline J gene. Germline-derived CDR1 and CDR2 are NNHDY and SYVADS. V lost 3 bases to trimming and J lost 0 bases; unmatched junction nucleotides: 3. The CDR3 contains 15 residues.

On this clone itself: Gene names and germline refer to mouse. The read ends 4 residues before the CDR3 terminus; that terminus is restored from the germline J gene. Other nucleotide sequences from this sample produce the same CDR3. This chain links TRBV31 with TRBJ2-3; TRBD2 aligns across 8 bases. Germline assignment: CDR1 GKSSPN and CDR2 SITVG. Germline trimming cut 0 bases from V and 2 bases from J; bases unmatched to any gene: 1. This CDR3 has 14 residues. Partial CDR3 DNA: TGTGCCTGGAGTCTCTGGGGGGCTGCAGAA. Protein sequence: CAWSLWGAAE. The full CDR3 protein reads CAWSLWGAAETLYF. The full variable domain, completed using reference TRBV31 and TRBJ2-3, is AQTIHQWPVAEIKAVGSPLSLGCTIKGKSSPNLYWYWQATGGTLQQLFYSITVGQVESVVQLNLSASRPKDDQFILSTEKLLLSHSGFYLCAWSLWGAAETLYFGSGTRLTVL.

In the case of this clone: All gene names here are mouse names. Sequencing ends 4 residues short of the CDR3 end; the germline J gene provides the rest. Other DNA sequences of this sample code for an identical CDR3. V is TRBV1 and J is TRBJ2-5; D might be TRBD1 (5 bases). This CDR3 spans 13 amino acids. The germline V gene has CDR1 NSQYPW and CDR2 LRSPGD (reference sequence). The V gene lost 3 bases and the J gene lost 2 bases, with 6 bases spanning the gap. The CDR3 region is CTCSAQGQDTQYF. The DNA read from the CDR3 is TGCACCTGCAGTGCCCAGGGCCAAGAC. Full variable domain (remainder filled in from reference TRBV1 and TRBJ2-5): VTLLEQNPRWRLVPRGQAVNLRCILKNSQYPWMSWYQQDLQKQLQWLFTLRSPGDKEVKSLPGADYLATRVTDTELRLQVANMSQGRTLYCTCSAQGQDTQYFGPGTRLLVL.

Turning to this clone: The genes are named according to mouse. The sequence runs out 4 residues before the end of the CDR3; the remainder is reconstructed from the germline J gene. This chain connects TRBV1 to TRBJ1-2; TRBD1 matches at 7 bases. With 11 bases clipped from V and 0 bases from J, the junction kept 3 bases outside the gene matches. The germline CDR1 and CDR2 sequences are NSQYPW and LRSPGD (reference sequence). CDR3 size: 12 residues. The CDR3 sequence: CTPGTANSDYTF. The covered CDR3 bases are TGCACCCCCGGGACAGCAAACTCC.

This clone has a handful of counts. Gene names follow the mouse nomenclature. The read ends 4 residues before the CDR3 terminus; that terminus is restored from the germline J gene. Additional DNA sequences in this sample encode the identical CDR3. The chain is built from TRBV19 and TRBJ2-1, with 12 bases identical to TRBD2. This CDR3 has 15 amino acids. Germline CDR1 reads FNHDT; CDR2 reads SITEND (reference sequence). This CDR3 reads CASSTTGGARAEQFF. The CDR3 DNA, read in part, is TGTGCCAGCAGTACGACTGGGGGGGCGCGAGCT.

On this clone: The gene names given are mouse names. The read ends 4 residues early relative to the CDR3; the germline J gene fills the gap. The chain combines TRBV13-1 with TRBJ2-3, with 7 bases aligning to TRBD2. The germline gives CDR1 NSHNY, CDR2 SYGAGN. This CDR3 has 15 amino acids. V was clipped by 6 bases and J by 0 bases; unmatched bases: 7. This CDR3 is CASTTGETSAETLYF. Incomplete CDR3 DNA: TGTGCCAGCACCACTGGGGAAACTAGTGCAGAA.

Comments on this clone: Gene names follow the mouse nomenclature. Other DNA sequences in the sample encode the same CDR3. The CDR3 loop reads CTCSAPGTGEAEQFF. The covered CDR3 bases are TGCACCTGCAGTGCACCCGGGACAGGGGAAGCT. V gene TRBV1 combines with J gene TRBJ2-1, with 10 bases aligning to TRBD1. Read data end 4 residues before the CDR3 end; the end is taken from the germline J gene. This CDR3 spans 15 amino acids. The germline gives CDR1 NSQYPW, CDR2 LRSPGD (reference sequence).

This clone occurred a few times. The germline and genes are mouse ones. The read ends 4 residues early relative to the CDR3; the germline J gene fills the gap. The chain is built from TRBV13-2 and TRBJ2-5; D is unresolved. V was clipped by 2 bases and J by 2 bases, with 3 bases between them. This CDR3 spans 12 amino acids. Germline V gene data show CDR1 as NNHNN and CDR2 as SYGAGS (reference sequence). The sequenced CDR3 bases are TGTGCCAGCGGTGACATCCAAGAC. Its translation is CASGDIQD. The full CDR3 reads CASGDIQDTQYF.

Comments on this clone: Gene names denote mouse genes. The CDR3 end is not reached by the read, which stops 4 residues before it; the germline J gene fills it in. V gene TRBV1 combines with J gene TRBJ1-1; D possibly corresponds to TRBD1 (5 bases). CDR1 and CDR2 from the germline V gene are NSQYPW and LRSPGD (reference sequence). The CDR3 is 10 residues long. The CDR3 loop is CTCSDKEVFF. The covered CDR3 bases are TGCACCTGCTCGGACAAA.

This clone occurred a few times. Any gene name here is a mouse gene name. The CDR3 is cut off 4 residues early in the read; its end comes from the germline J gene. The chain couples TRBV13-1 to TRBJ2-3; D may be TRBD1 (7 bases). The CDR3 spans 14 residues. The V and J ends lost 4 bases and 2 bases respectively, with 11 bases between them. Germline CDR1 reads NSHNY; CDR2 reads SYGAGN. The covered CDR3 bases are TGTGCCAGCAGTCTCAGGGGGGATGCAGAA. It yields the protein CASSLRGDAE. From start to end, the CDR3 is CASSLRGDAETLYF.

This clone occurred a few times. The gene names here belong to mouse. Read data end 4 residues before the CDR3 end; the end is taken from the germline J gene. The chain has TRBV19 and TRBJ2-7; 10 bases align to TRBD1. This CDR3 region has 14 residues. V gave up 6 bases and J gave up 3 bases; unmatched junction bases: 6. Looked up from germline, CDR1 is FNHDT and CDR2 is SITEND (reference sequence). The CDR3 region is CASIPGQGNYEQYF. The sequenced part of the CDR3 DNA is TGTGCCAGCATCCCGGGACAGGGGAACTAT. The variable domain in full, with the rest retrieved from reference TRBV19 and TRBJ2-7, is GGIITQTPKFLIGQEGQKLTLKCQQNFNHDTMYWYRQDSGKGLRLIYYSITENDLQKGDLSEGYDASREKKSSFSLTVTSAQKNEMAVFLCASIPGQGNYEQYFGPGTRLTVL.

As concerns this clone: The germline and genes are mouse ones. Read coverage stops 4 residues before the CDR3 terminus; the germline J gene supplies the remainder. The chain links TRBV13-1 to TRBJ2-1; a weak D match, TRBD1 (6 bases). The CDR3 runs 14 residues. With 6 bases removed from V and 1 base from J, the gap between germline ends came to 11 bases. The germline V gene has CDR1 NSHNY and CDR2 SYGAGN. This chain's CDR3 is CASKDSLNYAEQFF. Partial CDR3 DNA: TGTGCCAGCAAGGACAGCCTAAACTATGCT.